This T cell receptor (beta chain) originates from a study of blood T cell repertoires in COVID-19. As for the study in general: COVID-19 samples, acute and convalescent, were from the United States, Italy and Spain. T cells, B-cell-depleted T cells, or PBMCs provided the cDNA or gDNA that served as material.

Note on this clone: Other DNA sequences within the sample encode an identical CDR3.

In the original processing: Amplification from reference gene primers served as the basis for estimated nucleated cell counts. The data were produced by immunoSEQ multiplex PCR, yet TCRdb's version contains in-frame clones alone and is incomplete. From that table come the V and J calls and clone size; the DNA was used to work out D and trimming. The data show around 100,000 clones, around 80% seen once. The CDR3 is 12 amino acids. V was trimmed by 3 bases and J by 2 bases, leaving 7 bases between them. Germline V gene lookup returns CDR1 SQVTM and CDR2 ANQGSEA. Specimen: peripheral blood. The rearrangement links TRBV29-1 to TRBJ1-2; D is unresolved. The source is a human donor in a cohort sampled during active COVID-19. The CDR3 coding sequence is TGCAGCGTTGAGGCGGGGAACTATGGCTACACCTTC. Translating gives CSVEAGNYGYTF.